This T cell receptor (beta chain) was profiled in a study of blood T cell repertoires in COVID-19. Across the whole study: Sample material is recorded as cDNA or gDNA derived from T cells, B-cell-depleted T cells, or PBMCs.

The table came from immunoSEQ multiplex PCR; TCRdb's copy has only in-frame clones and leaves some out. The data contain approximately 330,000 clones, nearly 90% of them seen just once; the ten biggest clones take up around 0.93%. Patients at the Seattle site were enrolled during active infection and followed longitudinally. Germline-derived CDR1 and CDR2 are SEHNR and FQNEAQ (reference sequence). The germline V and J ends were trimmed by 3 bases and 2 bases, with 8 bases remaining between them. The CDR3 sequence is 14 residues long. This clone was recorded only once. The chain recombines TRBV7-9 with TRBJ1-3; D may be TRBD1 (5 bases). The sample comprised peripheral blood. This clonotype originated in a woman between 40 and 50 years old with COVID-19, enrolled during active disease. Here the CDR3 reads CASSFRDPGNTIYF. The CDR3 DNA sequence: TGTGCCAGCAGCTTCAGGGATCCTGGAAACACCATATATTTT.